This T cell receptor beta chain came from a study of blood T cell repertoires in COVID-19. On the study more broadly: Some COVID-19 samples were acute and others convalescent; all came from the United States, Italy and Spain.

This clone was observed a single time. Repertoires were generated with immunoSEQ multiplex PCR, while TCRdb's copy carries only in-frame clones and drops some. The sample consists of more than 120,000 clones, roughly nine tenths of them appearing once. V shed 1 base and J shed 8 bases, with 14 bases lying between them. The CDR3 runs 14 residues. Germline-derived CDR1 and CDR2 are KGHSH and LQKENI. Sequenced: peripheral blood. This chain links TRBV18 with TRBJ1-2; D possibly corresponds to TRBD1 (6 bases). The receptor was derived from a human donor in a cohort sampled during active COVID-19. The CDR3 DNA is TGTGCCAGCTCACCACAGGGGGTGGAAGGCGGCTACACCTTC. This sequence encodes CASSPQGVEGGYTF.